What follows are 8 T cell receptor beta chains derived from one specimen sequenced in a study of T-cell memory formation after mild COVID-19. TCRdb fed the 5' RACE reads into MiXCR, producing one record per CDR3 protein. In the table there are a few hundred thousand distinct CDR3 sequences, roughly 15% of which are singletons. The sample consisted of PBMCs or a T cell subset sorted from them (not recorded which). The source of these receptors is a man aged 18 to 29 who had mild COVID-19 (a few samples of this study predate the infection). Cell type and time point are not known.

The chain couples TRBV4-2 to TRBJ2-7, with no clear D. Trimming stripped 0 bases from V and 7 bases from J, with 4 bases between. The CDR3 totals 11 residues. CDR1 is LGHNA, CDR2 YNFKEQ, per germline. DNA for the CDR3: TGTGCCAGCAGCCAAGAAGGGGAGCAGTACTTC. As protein: CASSQEGEQYF.

In this sample, this clonotype turned up a few times. The chain links TRBV7-6 to TRBJ2-1; unclear D gene. The CDR3 has 14 residues. V gave up 3 bases and J gave up 7 bases, with 13 bases separating them. Looked up from germline, CDR1 is SGHVS and CDR2 is FNYEAQ. CDR3 sequence reads: CASSLGDVLNEQFF. In DNA, the CDR3 is TGTGCCAGCAGCTTGGGCGATGTTTTGAATGAGCAGTTCTTC.

This clonotype showed up just a few times. The rearrangement joins TRBV28 to TRBJ2-7, with no clear D. Germline CDR1 and CDR2: MDHEN and SYDVKM. V was trimmed by 3 bases and J by 4 bases, leaving 10 bases between them. There are 13 residues in the CDR3. As DNA, the CDR3 is TGTGCCAGCAGTTTGGGCAGCATTTACGAGCAGTACGTC. Translated: CASSLGSIYEQYV.

The chain carries TRBV7-2 and TRBJ1-2, with D uncertain. Trimming pared 5 bases from V and 7 bases from J, leaving 14 bases between. CDR1 is SGHTA and CDR2 is FQGNSA in the germline V gene. The CDR3 runs to 13 residues. The CDR3: CASSTLLWGGYTF. CDR3 nucleotides: TGTGCCAGCAGCACGCTCCTGTGGGGTGGCTACACCTTC.

This clonotype was recorded a few times. The chain carries TRBV2 and TRBJ2-3, with a tentative D call TRBD1 (5 bases). Germline V CDR1 and CDR2: SNHLY, FYNNEI. The V end lost 6 bases, the J end lost 1 base, and 8 bases lay between the germline ends. The CDR3 covers 13 residues. The chain's CDR3 is CASRGRGTDTQYF. For the CDR3, the DNA is TGTGCCAGCAGGGGGCGCGGCACAGATACGCAGTATTTT.

This clonotype was counted many times. V usage is TRBV7-3 and J usage is TRBJ2-1; no definite D call. Germline lookup yields CDR1 SGHTA and CDR2 FQGTGA. Trimming pared 0 bases from V and 7 bases from J, leaving 1 base between. This CDR3 has 11 residues. The CDR3: CASSLTNEQFF. CDR3 in DNA: TGTGCCAGCAGCTTAACGAATGAGCAGTTCTTC. Full variable domain (remainder filled in from reference TRBV7-3 and TRBJ2-1): GAGVSQTPSNKVTEKGKYVELRCDPISGHTALYWYRQSLGQGPEFLIYFQGTGAADDSGLPNDRFFAVRPEGSVSTLKIQRTERGDSAVYLCASSLTNEQFFGPGTRLTVL.

The chain joins TRBV6-1 to TRBJ2-7; D gene uncertain. The V gene's germline CDR1 is MNHNS and CDR2 SASEGT. CDR3 size: 13 residues. Trimming removed 2 bases at V and 5 bases at J, with 10 bases between. The CDR3 loop reads CASSELGINEQYF. In DNA, the CDR3 is TGTGCCAGCAGTGAATTGGGGATAAACGAGCAGTACTTC.

The J gene is TRBJ1-2, the V gene TRBV7-9; a possible D gene is TRBD1 (5 bases). CDR1 SEHNR and CDR2 FQNEAQ come from the germline V gene (reference sequence). Trimming shortened V by 1 base and J by 1 base, and 13 bases separated the two germline ends. This CDR3 spans 16 amino acids. The CDR3 is CASSLDEGAINYGYTF. CDR3 nucleotide sequence: TGTGCCAGCAGCTTAGATGAAGGGGCGATTAACTATGGCTACACCTTC. The whole variable domain, remainder taken from reference TRBV7-9 and TRBJ1-2, is DTGVSQNPRHKITKRGQNVTFRCDPISEHNRLYWYRQTLGQGPEFLTYFQNEAQLEKSRLLSDRFSAERPKGSFSTLEIQRTEQGDSAMYLCASSLDEGAINYGYTFGSGTRLTVV.